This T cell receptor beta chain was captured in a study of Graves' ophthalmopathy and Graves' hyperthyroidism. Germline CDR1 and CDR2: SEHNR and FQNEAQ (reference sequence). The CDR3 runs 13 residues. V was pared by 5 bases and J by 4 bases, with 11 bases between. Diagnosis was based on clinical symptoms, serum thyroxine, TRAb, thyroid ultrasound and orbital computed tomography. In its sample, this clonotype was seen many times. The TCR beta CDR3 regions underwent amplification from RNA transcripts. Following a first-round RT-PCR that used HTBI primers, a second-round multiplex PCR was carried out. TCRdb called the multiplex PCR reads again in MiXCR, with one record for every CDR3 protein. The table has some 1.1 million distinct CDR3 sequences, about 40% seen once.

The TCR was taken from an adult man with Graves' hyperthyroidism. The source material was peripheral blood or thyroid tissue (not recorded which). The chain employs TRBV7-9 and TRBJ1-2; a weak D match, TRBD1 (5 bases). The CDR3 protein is CASSMTESYGYTF. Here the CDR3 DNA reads TGTGCCAGCAGCATGACAGAATCCTATGGCTACACCTTC.